Included here is one T cell receptor beta chain sequence, with context. Its antigen is as yet unknown. The protocol was immunoSEQ multiplex PCR, while the TCRdb copy is restricted to in-frame clones and leaves out a portion. The sample has about 200,000 clones, 80% to 95% seen once; the top ten hold 1%. The data originate from a study of T cell responses to AZD1222 COVID-19 vaccine. Findings and caveats of the study: Recipients of two AZD1222 doses showed rising Spike-specific TCR breadth and depth. The sample set comprised mostly white British donors with more females, and clonal diversity was possibly underestimated. Seropositive AZD1222 recipients at baseline numbered only five or six. Regions 160-218 and 743-854 held dominance among vaccine-associated CD4 TCRs, which spanned spike.

The CDR3 is made up of 12 amino acids. V was trimmed by 5 bases and J by 5 bases, leaving 6 bases between them. The chain couples TRBV12-3 or TRBV12-4 to TRBJ2-2; D perhaps matches TRBD1 (5 bases). The source material was peripheral blood, sampled 28 days after the second AZD1222 dose. This clonotype originated in an adult who received the AZD1222 COVID-19 vaccine. The chain's CDR3 is CASSRQTGELFF. CDR3 in DNA: TGTGCCAGCAGTCGACAGACCGGGGAGCTGTTTTTT.